What follows are 23 T cell receptor beta chains derived from one specimen sequenced in a study of blood T cell repertoires in COVID-19. The table came from immunoSEQ multiplex PCR; TCRdb's copy has only in-frame clones and leaves some out. This sample yields some 120,000 clones, of which 87% are seen a single time; less than 4.5% belongs to the top ten. The sample comprised peripheral blood. These receptors were collected from an older woman with acute or convalescent COVID-19.

A note on this clone: One end of the junction fails to match germline, which may point to a read error. The genes are TRBV28 and TRBJ1-2; 8 bases are shared with TRBD1. Germline CDR1 MDHEN, CDR2 SYDVKM. The CDR3 has 14 residues. The CDR3 spells CAGSLPGGVSGYTF. CDR3 DNA: TGTGCCGGCAGTTTGCCAGGGGGCGTGAGTGGCTACACCTTC.

This rearrangement joins TRBV5-1 to TRBJ2-1, with no clear D. V lost 3 bases to trimming and J lost 8 bases, with 9 bases between them. CDR1 is SGHRS and CDR2 is YFSETQ in the germline V gene. The CDR3 length is 12 residues. The CDR3 bases are TGCGCCAGCAGCTCCACATTGGATGAGCAGTTCTTC. It is translated as CASSSTLDEQFF. Filled out from reference TRBV5-1 and TRBJ2-1, the complete variable domain reads KAGVTQTPRYLIKTRGQQVTLSCSPISGHRSVSWYQQTPGQGLQFLFEYFSETQRNKGNFPGRFSGRQFSNSRSEMNVSTLELGDSALYLCASSSTLDEQFFGPGTRLTVL.

The J gene is TRBJ2-2, the V gene TRBV28, with D possibly matching TRBD2 (5 bases). Trimming left V 7 bases short and J 8 bases short, with 14 bases between. This CDR3 has 13 residues. Germline CDR1 MDHEN, CDR2 SYDVKM. CDR3 sequence reads: CASKGVWVGELFF. CDR3 nucleotides: TGTGCCAGCAAGGGAGTTTGGGTTGGGGAGCTGTTTTTT.

CDR3 bases: TGTGCCGCTAGATTATCGGCGCTCACAGATACGCAGTATTTT. The encoded protein is CAARLSALTDTQYF. The rearrangement uses TRBV2 and TRBJ2-3, with no clear D. The germline V gene has CDR1 SNHLY and CDR2 FYNNEI. The CDR3 runs to 14 residues. V lost 11 bases and J 2 bases, leaving 17 bases between the germline ends.

V and J are TRBV6-6 and TRBJ2-5, with 8 bases aligning to TRBD1. Germline CDR1 reads MNHNY; CDR2 reads SVGAGI (reference sequence). V shed 5 bases and J 0 bases; nucleotides not matched to a gene: 2. The CDR3 loop spans 14 amino acids. CDR3 region: CASSPGQDQETQYF. The DNA for the CDR3 is TGTGCCAGCAGTCCGGGACAGGACCAAGAGACCCAGTACTTC.

The chain employs TRBV12-3 or TRBV12-4 and TRBJ1-2, with D possibly TRBD1 on 6 matching bases. Trimming shortened V by 2 bases and J by 6 bases, and 7 bases separated the two germline ends. The CDR3 is made up of 12 amino acids. Here the CDR3 reads CASSLHRDGYTF. The CDR3 DNA follows: TGTGCCAGCAGTTTACACAGGGATGGCTACACCTTC.

J is TRBJ2-2 and V is TRBV10-3; 8 bases match TRBD1. Germline values: CDR1 ENHRY, CDR2 SYGVKD. The V and J ends lost 3 bases and 5 bases, in that order; junction bases with no gene match: 11. The CDR3 sequence is 17 residues long. CDR3 loop: CAISDGDRGRMTGELFF. CDR3 sequence (DNA): TGTGCCATCAGTGACGGAGACAGGGGAAGGATGACCGGGGAGCTGTTTTTT.

The V and J genes are TRBV3-1 (or the pseudogene TRBV3-2) and TRBJ2-3, with D maybe TRBD2 (5 bases). V lost 2 bases and J 2 bases, leaving 14 bases between the germline ends. The CDR3 has 16 amino acids. Looked up from germline, CDR1 is LGHDT and CDR2 is YNNKEL (reference sequence). The CDR3 nucleotides read TGTGCCAGCAGCCAACGGGGAGACACGTTCACAGATACGCAGTATTTT. The encoded protein is CASSQRGDTFTDTQYF.

This clone was counted once. This chain joins TRBV6-6 and TRBJ1-4, with 9 positions matching TRBD1. Trimming took 5 bases from V and 5 from J; bases not matched to a gene: 9. The CDR3 extends over 16 amino acids. Germline V gene data show CDR1 as MNHNY and CDR2 as SVGAGI (reference sequence). The CDR3 sequence is CASSQTGGEGNEKLFF. CDR3 in DNA: TGTGCCAGCAGTCAAACAGGGGGCGAGGGGAATGAAAAACTGTTTTTT.

This chain uses TRBV19 with TRBJ2-1, with 8 bases fitting TRBD2. The CDR3 runs 17 residues. Germline CDR1 is LNHDA and CDR2 is SQIVND (reference sequence). V trimming: 0 bases; J trimming: 1 base; junction bases outside the gene matches: 5. CDR3 sequence reads: CASSIDLASGSYNEQFF. CDR3 DNA: TGTGCCAGTAGTATAGATTTGGCTAGCGGGTCCTACAATGAGCAGTTCTTC.

J is TRBJ2-7 and V is TRBV4-1; 11 positions match TRBD2. Germline V gene lookup returns CDR1 MGHRA and CDR2 YSYEKL. After removal of 4 bases from V and 4 bases from J, the junction contained 6 bases not matched to a gene. This CDR3 is 15 amino acids long. CDR3 in DNA: TGCGCCAGCAGCCTAATGACTAGCGGGGAATACGAGCAGTACTTC. It codes for CASSLMTSGEYEQYF.

This clone was detected only once. The chain joins TRBV28 to TRBJ1-4; 9 positions agree with TRBD1. The V segment lost 7 bases and the J segment 7 bases; nucleotides outside the gene matches: 13. Germline loops: CDR1 MDHEN, CDR2 SYDVKM. The CDR3 extends over 16 amino acids. CDR3 sequence: CASKSMAGQGSEKLFF. CDR3 sequence (DNA): TGTGCCAGCAAGTCCATGGCGGGACAGGGTAGTGAAAAACTGTTTTTT.

In DNA, the CDR3 is TGTGCCAGCAGTGAATGGACAGGAGGGCACACTGAAGCTTTCTTT. This codes for CASSEWTGGHTEAFF. The chain links TRBV25-1 to TRBJ1-1, with TRBD1 identical over 7 bases. The germline V gene has CDR1 MGHDK and CDR2 SYGVNS. The CDR3 runs to 15 residues. Unmatched junction bases numbered 5, after V lost 1 base and J lost 3 bases.

The chain joins TRBV5-4 to TRBJ1-2; D is unclear. Germline values: CDR1 SGHNT, CDR2 YYREEE (reference sequence). The CDR3 consists of 13 residues. The V and J ends lost 0 bases and 4 bases respectively, with 7 bases between them. The CDR3, as DNA: TGTGCCAGCAGCTTGGCCCGTTTCTATGGCTACACCTTC. This sequence encodes CASSLARFYGYTF.

The rearrangement links TRBV2 to TRBJ2-2; D not certain. Trimming took 8 bases from V and 6 from J, leaving 13 bases between them. Germline lookup yields CDR1 SNHLY and CDR2 FYNNEI. This CDR3 is 13 amino acids long. CDR3 sequence: CASHSIGSGELFF. CDR3 sequence (DNA): TGTGCCAGCCATAGCATAGGCTCCGGGGAGCTGTTTTTT.

This clone appeared once. The V call is TRBV23-1, the J call TRBJ1-4; a possible D gene is TRBD1 (5 bases). TRBV23-1 is marked as an open reading frame, function uncertain. The ends were cut back, 6 bases at V and 5 bases at J, with 16 bases in the middle. The CDR3 length is 15 residues. The CDR3 DNA reads TGCGCCAGCAGGGGGGTGGGAGGGAAGAATGAAAAACTGTTTTTT. Translation gives CASRGVGGKNEKLFF.

The rearrangement uses TRBV10-2 and TRBJ1-5; D not resolved. CDR1 is WSHSY and CDR2 is SAAADI in the germline V gene. CDR3 length: 13 amino acids. Trimming took 5 bases from V and 1 from J, leaving 6 bases between them. This chain's CDR3 is CASSPLSNQPQHF. CDR3 sequence (DNA): TGCGCCAGCAGTCCTCTGAGCAATCAGCCCCAGCATTTT.

The chain has TRBV3-1 (or the pseudogene TRBV3-2) and TRBJ2-1, with 7 bases lining up with TRBD2. With 0 bases clipped from V and 10 bases from J, the junction kept 12 bases outside the gene matches. Germline values: CDR1 LGHDT, CDR2 YNNKEL (reference sequence). This CDR3 contains 16 residues. The DNA of the CDR3 is TGTGCCAGCAGCCAAGAGTCTGGGACTACCCAACAAGAGCAGTTCTTC. It specifies CASSQESGTTQQEQFF.

V and J are TRBV19 and TRBJ1-3; D is possibly TRBD1 (6 bases). Per the germline V gene, CDR1 is LNHDA and CDR2 is SQIVND (reference sequence). V gave up 3 bases and J gave up 2 bases, with 11 bases separating them. This CDR3 spans 15 amino acids. CDR3 sequence (DNA): TGTGCCAGTAGTATCTCAGGGGAAGCTGGAAACACCATATATTTT. Encoded protein: CASSISGEAGNTIYF.

The chain is built from TRBV7-2 and TRBJ1-2; the D is unclear. The germline CDR1 and CDR2 sequences are SGHTA and FQGNSA. The germline V and J ends were trimmed by 2 bases and 2 bases, with 9 bases remaining between them. CDR3 length: 14 residues. CDR3 bases: TGTGCCAGCAGCTTACAGCCAGGCAACTATGGCTACACCTTC. Encoded protein: CASSLQPGNYGYTF.

This rearrangement joins TRBV13 to TRBJ1-4; 8 bases are shared with TRBD1. Germline CDR1 and CDR2: PRHDT and FYEKMQ (reference sequence). J lost 7 bases, V lost 3 bases, and 4 bases had no gene match. The length of the CDR3 is 14 residues. In DNA, the CDR3 is TGTGCCAGCAGCTTGAGCAGGGGGCCTGAAAAACTGTTTTTT. Translated: CASSLSRGPEKLFF.

DNA for the CDR3: TGTGCCAGCAGTTCCCAGGGGTCCTCTAACTATGGCTACACCTTC. Translating gives CASSSQGSSNYGYTF. This chain joins TRBV6-5 and TRBJ1-2; tentatively, D is TRBD1 (6 bases). The V gene lost 4 bases and the J gene lost 0 bases, with 12 bases spanning the gap. The CDR3 spans 15 residues. Germline V gene data show CDR1 as MNHEY and CDR2 as SVGAGI.

V usage is TRBV2 and J usage is TRBJ1-5; D is possibly TRBD1 (5 bases). CDR1 and CDR2 (germline): SNHLY, FYNNEI. The V end was cut by 7 bases, the J end by 4 bases, with 17 bases between. CDR3 length: 15 residues. CDR3 residues: CASNPGMGGNQPQHF. CDR3 DNA: TGTGCCAGCAATCCAGGGATGGGAGGAAATCAGCCCCAGCATTTT. Using reference TRBV2 and TRBJ1-5 for the parts outside the CDR3, the full variable domain is EPEVTQTPSHQVTQMGQEVILRCVPISNHLYFYWYRQILGQKVEFLVSFYNNEISEKSEIFDDQFSVERPDGSNFTLKIRSTKLEDSAMYFCASNPGMGGNQPQHFGDGTRLSIL.